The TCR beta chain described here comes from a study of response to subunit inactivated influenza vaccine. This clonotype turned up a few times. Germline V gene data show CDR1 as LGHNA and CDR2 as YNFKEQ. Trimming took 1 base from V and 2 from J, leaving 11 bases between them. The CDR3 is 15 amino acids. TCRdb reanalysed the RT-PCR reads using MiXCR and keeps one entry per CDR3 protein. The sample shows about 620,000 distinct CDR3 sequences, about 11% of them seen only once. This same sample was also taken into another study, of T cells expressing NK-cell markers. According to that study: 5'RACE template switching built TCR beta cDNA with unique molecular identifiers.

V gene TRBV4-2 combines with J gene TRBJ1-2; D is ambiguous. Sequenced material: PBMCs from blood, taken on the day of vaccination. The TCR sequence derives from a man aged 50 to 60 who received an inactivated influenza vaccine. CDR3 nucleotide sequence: TGTGCCAGCAGCCAAGGATCCCAGGAAAACTATGGCTACACCTTC. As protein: CASSQGSQENYGYTF.